Listed here are 10 T cell receptor beta chains from one sample, sequenced in a study of T cell repertoires in cytomegalovirus infection. TCRdb re-analysed the reads in MiXCR, keeping a single row per CDR3 protein. Among about 300,000 distinct CDR3 sequences, roughly 9.3% were seen once, and the ten largest hold over 2.5%. Material for sequencing was PBMCs. These receptors all stem from a human donor in good health (CMV status not recorded). Some clones in this sample may be carry-over from other donors' samples.

This clonotype was observed at least ten times. V gene TRBV28 combines with J gene TRBJ1-5, with 11 bases aligning to TRBD1. This CDR3 is 15 amino acids long. Germline lookup yields CDR1 MDHEN and CDR2 SYDVKM. The ends lost 7 bases at V and 7 bases at J; junction bases unmatched: 9. The CDR3 reads CASTGQGARYQPQHF. The CDR3 bases are TGTGCCAGCACCGGACAGGGGGCGCGTTACCAGCCCCAGCATTTT.

This clonotype was counted ten times or more. The V call is TRBV20-1, the J call TRBJ1-5; a weak D match, TRBD1 (5 bases). In germline, CDR1 is DFQATT, CDR2 SNEGSKA (reference sequence). Trimming shortened V by 1 base and J by 6 bases, and 16 bases separated the two germline ends. The CDR3 is 15 residues long. CDR3 DNA sequence: TGCAGTGCTAGAGCCGGGCCCCAGGGCAGTCAGCCCCAGCATTTT. Amino acids: CSARAGPQGSQPQHF.

As for this clonotype: Since a much larger clone is just one base distant, this may be a read error. The V gene is TRBV20-1, the J gene TRBJ2-4; D is ambiguous. The germline gives CDR1 DFQATT, CDR2 SNEGSKA (reference sequence). CDR3 length: 15 residues. DNA for the CDR3: TGCAGTGCTAGAGAAACACGTGTAGCCAAAGACATTCAGTACTTC. Amino acids: CSARETRVAKDIQYF.

Ten or more counts support this clonotype. This chain joins TRBV11-3 and TRBJ2-5; D uncertain. The ends were cut back, 5 bases at V and 3 bases at J, with 10 bases in the middle. The germline V gene has CDR1 SGHNT and CDR2 YENEEA. This CDR3 contains 13 residues. The CDR3 DNA follows: TGTGCCAGCAGCCTCTCGATGGAAGAGACCCAGTACTTC. Its protein product is CASSLSMEETQYF.

This rearrangement joins TRBV20-1 to TRBJ1-4, with D unclear. V was cut by 2 bases and J by 8 bases, with 12 bases left in between. Germline V gives CDR1 DFQATT, CDR2 SNEGSKA (reference sequence). This CDR3 spans 13 amino acids. The CDR3 DNA reads TGCAGTGCTAGAAGGGCAACAGCCGAAAAACTGTTTTTT. It encodes CSARRATAEKLFF.

The chain carries TRBV25-1 and TRBJ1-5; the D is unclear. Germline values: CDR1 MGHDK, CDR2 SYGVNS. CDR3 size: 10 residues. Trimming shortened V by 9 bases and J by 7 bases, and 7 bases separated the two germline ends. CDR3 in amino acids: CASGEQPQHF. The DNA of the CDR3 is TGTGCCAGTGGAGAGCAGCCCCAGCATTTT.

This clonotype was observed at least ten times. J is TRBJ2-3 and V is TRBV29-1; D remains unclear. Germline V gene data show CDR1 as SQVTM and CDR2 as ANQGSEA. V shed 3 bases and J shed 1 base, with 5 bases lying between them. This CDR3 is 12 amino acids long. The CDR3 DNA sequence: TGCAGCGTTGATTTAGGCACAGATACGCAGTATTTT. It encodes CSVDLGTDTQYF.

This clonotype came up many times. The J gene is TRBJ1-5, the V gene TRBV7-2, with a weak D call TRBD1 (6 bases). The CDR3 is made up of 16 amino acids. CDR1 SGHTA and CDR2 FQGNSA come from the germline V gene. V gave up 4 bases and J gave up 0 bases, with 13 bases separating them. CDR3 bases: TGTGCCAGCAGCTCGAGGACAGATTTTAGCAATCAGCCCCAGCATTTT. Its protein is CASSSRTDFSNQPQHF.

This clonotype was seen many times. V usage is TRBV28 and J usage is TRBJ2-6; possible D gene TRBD1, 6 bases. V was trimmed by 10 bases and J by 0 bases, leaving 13 bases between them. The CDR3 totals 15 residues. Germline-derived CDR1 and CDR2 are MDHEN and SYDVKM. CDR3 in amino acids: CATRQESSGANVLTF. The DNA for the CDR3 is TGTGCCACCAGACAGGAGAGCTCTGGGGCCAACGTCCTGACTTTC.

This clonotype was counted many times. The gene calls are TRBV7-9 and TRBJ2-3; D might be TRBD1 (6 bases). V lost 0 bases, J lost 2 bases, and 24 bases lay in between. The CDR3 runs to 20 residues. Germline-derived CDR1 and CDR2 are SEHNR and FQNEAQ (reference sequence). The CDR3 is CASSLAPGVVFRESTDTQYF. The CDR3 DNA reads TGTGCCAGCAGCTTAGCGCCAGGGGTTGTTTTTCGAGAGTCCACAGATACGCAGTATTTT.